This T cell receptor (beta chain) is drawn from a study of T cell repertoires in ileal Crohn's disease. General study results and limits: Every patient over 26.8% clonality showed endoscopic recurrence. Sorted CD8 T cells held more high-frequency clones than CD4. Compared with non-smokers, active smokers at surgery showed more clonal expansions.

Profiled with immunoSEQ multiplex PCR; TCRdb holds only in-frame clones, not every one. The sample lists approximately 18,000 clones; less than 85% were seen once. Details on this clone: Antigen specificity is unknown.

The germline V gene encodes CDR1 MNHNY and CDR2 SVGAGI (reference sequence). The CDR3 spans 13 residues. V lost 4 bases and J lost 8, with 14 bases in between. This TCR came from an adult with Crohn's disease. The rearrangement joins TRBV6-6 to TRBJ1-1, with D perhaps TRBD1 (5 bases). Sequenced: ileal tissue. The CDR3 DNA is TGTGCCAGCAGTTCTCGTGGGGCAGCCGAAGCTTTCTTT. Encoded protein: CASSSRGAAEAFF.